A selection of T cell receptor beta chains follows, all from one sample in a study of T cell responses to AZD1222 COVID-19 vaccine. Here immunoSEQ multiplex PCR was the method, and the copy in TCRdb shows in-frame clones only, minus some. In the table there are some 100,000 clones, about 87% of which are singletons. The specimen was peripheral blood, collected on day 0 of AZD1222 vaccination. The receptor source for this set is an adult in good health. The CDR3 runs from the conserved cysteine through the conserved F or W. D genes are given only for firm matches. Expanded clones are given a class, and other clones once, few, many or no size at all.

d_call,v_call,j_call,clone_size,cdr3_nt,cdr3_aa
.,TRBV7-3,TRBJ1-3,.,TGTGCCAGCAGACCCTACGGAGGGAGTAATTCTGGAAACACCATATATTTT,CASRPYGGSNSGNTIYF
.,TRBV5-4,TRBJ1-1,.,TGTGCCAGCAGCTCCCCCCCAGCCTATGAAGCTTTCTTT,CASSSPPAYEAFF
.,TRBV6-2/TRBV6-3,TRBJ2-2,.,TGTGCCAGCAGTTACTCCCTTGAGGGGTACCAGAAGTCCGGGGAGCTGTTTTTT,CASSYSLEGYQKSGELFF
.,TRBV12-3/TRBV12-4,TRBJ1-1,.,TGTGCCAGCAGTTTCGGGCAGGGCGAAGCTTTCTTT,CASSFGQGEAFF
.,TRBV5-4,TRBJ1-2,.,TGTGCCAGCAGCTTGGTGGGGAACTATGGCTACACCTTC,CASSLVGNYGYTF
.,TRBV4-1,TRBJ1-2,.,TGCGCCAGCAGCCAAGACGATCGGGACTCGGGAGGCTACACCTTC,CASSQDDRDSGGYTF
.,TRBV6-5,TRBJ2-3,.,TGTGCCAGCAGTTCCTCCTGGGGCTACACAGATACGCAGTATTTT,CASSSSWGYTDTQYF
.,TRBV5-1,TRBJ2-1,.,TGCGCCAGCAGCTTGAGCGCGAGCTCCTACAATGAGCAGTTCTTC,CASSLSASSYNEQFF
.,TRBV12-2,TRBJ1-6,few,TGTGCAAGTCGCTTGTCTTACGCTGAGGGGGGGACCCTCCACTTT,CASRLSYAEGGTLHF
TRBD2,TRBV10-3,TRBJ2-5,few,TGTGCCATCAGTGAGCCCTCCGGGACTAGCGGCCAAGAGACCCAGTACTTC,CAISEPSGTSGQETQYF
.,TRBV1,TRBJ2-7,few,TGCACCAGCAGCCAAGATGAGGAAAGGTACGAGCAGTACTTC,CTSSQDEERYEQYF
TRBD1,TRBV5-1,TRBJ1-1,.,TGCGCCAGCCTTCCCGGACAGGGCTTAAACACTGAAGCTTTCTTT,CASLPGQGLNTEAFF
TRBD1,TRBV4-1,TRBJ1-5,.,TGCGCCAGCAGCCAAACTCCGACAGGGAATCAGCCCCAGCATTTT,CASSQTPTGNQPQHF
.,TRBV3-1/TRBV3-2,TRBJ2-5,.,TGTGCCAGCAGCCGGACCCAGGGGGGCCGAGAGACCCAGTACTTC,CASSRTQGGRETQYF
TRBD1,TRBV19,TRBJ1-2,.,TGTGCCAGTAGTATCTTCAGCGACAGGGGGCATGCCTATGGCTACACCTTC,CASSIFSDRGHAYGYTF
TRBD2,TRBV3-1/TRBV3-2,TRBJ2-3,.,TGTGCCAGCAGCCCGTGGACTAGCGGGGGCACAGATACGCAGTATTTT,CASSPWTSGGTDTQYF
.,TRBV6-2/TRBV6-3,TRBJ1-1,few,TGTGCCAGCAGTTACGACAACATTGGGACCGCTGAAGCTTTCTTT,CASSYDNIGTAEAFF
TRBD2,TRBV6-2/TRBV6-3,TRBJ2-7,.,TGTGCCAGCAGTTCCGGCCCTGGGAGGGCCAGGGACGAGCAGTACTTC,CASSSGPGRARDEQYF
.,TRBV18,TRBJ2-5,few,TGTGCCAGCTCACCAGGACAGCAAGAGACCCAGTACTTC,CASSPGQQETQYF
.,TRBV7-9,TRBJ2-5,once,TGTGCCAGCAGCCCACCGTCGTTTCTGCGGGAGACCCAGTACTTC,CASSPPSFLRETQYF
.,TRBV2,TRBJ1-5,.,TGTGCCACGATCCCCGGGACCAGGGACAATCAGCCCCAGCATTTT,CATIPGTRDNQPQHF
TRBD1,TRBV6-1,TRBJ1-1,.,TGTGCCAGCAGTGAGACAGGGGGCTCGGTAGCTTTCTTT,CASSETGGSVAFF
TRBD2,TRBV20-1,TRBJ2-5,few,TGCAGTGCTAGTGGCACTAGCGGAGAGACCCAGTACTTC,CSASGTSGETQYF
.,TRBV30,TRBJ1-6,.,TGTGCCTGTGGAAGAGGACAGTATAATTCACCCCTCCACTTT,CACGRGQYNSPLHF
TRBD1,TRBV2,TRBJ2-1,.,TGTGCCAGCGGCGACAGGGGATCGGACAATGAGCAGTTCTTC,CASGDRGSDNEQFF
.,TRBV19,TRBJ1-3,.,TGTGCCAGTTCTATGGGCAGCTTTAGCTCTGGAAACACCATATATTTT,CASSMGSFSSGNTIYF
.,TRBV6-1,TRBJ1-2,.,TGTGCCAGCAGTGACCTCTTTATGAACTATGGCTACACCTTC,CASSDLFMNYGYTF
TRBD1,TRBV5-1,TRBJ1-2,.,TGCGCCAGCGCTGAGTCACAGGACAGGGCTTTTGGCTACACCTTC,CASAESQDRAFGYTF
.,TRBV5-1,TRBJ2-2,.,TGCGCCAGCGTTGGGGGGACATCCTACACCGGGGAGCTGTTTTTT,CASVGGTSYTGELFF
.,TRBV4-1,TRBJ2-2,.,TGCGCCAGCAGCCAAGAGGGCAGACCCACCGGGGAGCTGTTTTTT,CASSQEGRPTGELFF
.,TRBV9,TRBJ2-1,.,TGTGCCAGCAGCGAGAGCGGAAATGAGCAGTTCTTC,CASSESGNEQFF
.,TRBV7-9,TRBJ1-4,.,TGTGCCAGCAGCGGACGAAGGGTTTCAACTAATGAAAAACTGTTTTTT,CASSGRRVSTNEKLFF
.,TRBV5-4,TRBJ2-1,.,TGTGCCAGCAGCTTAAGAGGTGGGTCTAATGAGCAGTTCTTC,CASSLRGGSNEQFF
.,TRBV21-1,TRBJ1-4,.,TGTGCCAGCGACGCTAGCGGGACAGGGGAAGAAAAACTGTTTTTT,CASDASGTGEEKLFF
TRBD1,TRBV27,TRBJ1-2,.,TGTGCCAGCAGACTCACAGGGGAGTTCGGTAAGGGCTACACCTTC,CASRLTGEFGKGYTF
.,TRBV5-1,TRBJ2-5,.,TGCGCCAGCAGCCCCACTAACGATCGGGGGACCCAGTACTTC,CASSPTNDRGTQYF
TRBD1,TRBV7-2,TRBJ1-1,.,TGTGCCAGCAGCCGTGACAGGGATACTGAAGCTTTCTTT,CASSRDRDTEAFF
.,TRBV4-2,TRBJ2-7,.,TGTGCCAGCAGCCAAGATCTACTGGGGGGAAGCTCCTACGAGCAGTACTTC,CASSQDLLGGSSYEQYF
TRBD1,TRBV28,TRBJ1-1,.,TGTGCCAGCAGGGGACAGGGGGCGTGGGGCACTGAAGCTTTCTTT,CASRGQGAWGTEAFF
.,TRBV10-3,TRBJ2-5,.,TGTGCCATCAAGGGTAGCGGTCAAGAGACCCAGTACTTC,CAIKGSGQETQYF
TRBD1,TRBV4-3,TRBJ1-1,.,TGCGCCAGCAGCCCAGACAGGGTGGGCTTTATGAACACTGAAGCTTTCTTT,CASSPDRVGFMNTEAFF
.,TRBV24-1,TRBJ2-3,.,TGTGCCACCAGTGATGGCTGGTTTATTCAGTATTTT,CATSDGWFIQYF